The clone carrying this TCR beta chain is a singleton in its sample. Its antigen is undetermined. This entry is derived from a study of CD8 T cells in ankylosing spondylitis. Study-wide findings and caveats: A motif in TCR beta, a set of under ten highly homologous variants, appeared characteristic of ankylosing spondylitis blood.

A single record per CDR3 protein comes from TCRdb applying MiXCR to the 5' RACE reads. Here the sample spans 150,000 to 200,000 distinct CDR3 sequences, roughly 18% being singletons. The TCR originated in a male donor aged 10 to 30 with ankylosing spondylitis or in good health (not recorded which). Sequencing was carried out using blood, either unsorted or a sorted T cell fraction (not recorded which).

The CDR3 nucleotides read TGTGCCAGCAGCATTTCTAGCGCGCACGAGCAGTACTTC. The encoded protein is CASSISSAHEQYF. This rearrangement joins TRBV5-6 to TRBJ2-7; D might be TRBD2 (6 bases). Germline V gene data show CDR1 as SGHDT and CDR2 as YYEEEE. CDR3 length: 13 residues. The germline V and J ends were trimmed by 4 bases and 5 bases, with 13 bases remaining between them.